Presented here are 18 T cell receptor beta chains from one specimen sequenced in a study of ipilimumab plus nivolumab after autologous stem cell transplantation. Profiled with immunoSEQ multiplex PCR; TCRdb holds only in-frame clones, not every one. The sample lists tens of thousands of clones, approximately 86% occurring once. Sequenced material: PBMCs, taken in a trial of ipilimumab plus nivolumab as post-transplant consolidation. These receptors came from a male donor with diffuse large B-cell lymphoma.

This clone appeared once. V gene TRBV12-5 combines with J gene TRBJ1-5; D not certain. Germline V CDR1 and CDR2: LGHNT, FRNRAP. Trimming took 3 bases from V and 9 from J, leaving 12 bases between them. The CDR3 covers 13 residues. CDR3 nucleotides: TGTGCTAGTGGTTTTGGTTCCAACCCGCCCCAGCATTTT. This codes for CASGFGSNPPQHF.

This rearrangement joins TRBV4-1 to TRBJ2-5; D is unresolved. The J call is in doubt because the DNA end fits TRBJ2-7 better. Germline CDR1 is MGHRA and CDR2 is YSYEKL. The CDR3 runs 14 residues. As DNA, the CDR3 is TGCGCCAGCAGCCAGACACGGACCGGCTACGAGCAGTACTTC. It specifies CASSQTRTGYEQYF.

The chain carries TRBV7-2 and TRBJ2-5, with D perhaps TRBD2 (6 bases). Germline V gene lookup returns CDR1 SGHTA and CDR2 FQGNSA. V gave up 0 bases and J gave up 5 bases, with 10 bases separating them. This CDR3 region has 14 residues. The CDR3 sequence is CASSLAGGRETQYF. CDR3 nucleotides: TGTGCCAGCAGCTTAGCGGGAGGCCGGGAGACCCAGTACTTC.

J is TRBJ1-6 and V is TRBV25-1, with D possibly TRBD1 on 5 matching bases. Per germline, CDR1 MGHDK and CDR2 SYGVNS. This CDR3 is 13 amino acids long. Trimming left V 8 bases short and J 12 bases short, with 17 bases between. The CDR3 DNA reads as TGTGCCAGCGGGGGAAGGGGAGGGTTACCCCTCCACTTT. This gives the protein CASGGRGGLPLHF.

This clone was seen at least ten times. The V call is TRBV5-6, the J call TRBJ2-7; D uncertain. Trimming removed 6 bases from V and 5 bases from J, with 12 bases in between. Germline CDR1 is SGHDT and CDR2 is YYEEEE. The CDR3 extends over 12 amino acids. The CDR3 bases are TGTGCCAGCAACCTGTTGGGTAACGAGCAGTACTTC. Translation gives CASNLLGNEQYF.

This chain uses TRBV5-6 with TRBJ1-6; D is possibly TRBD1 (5 bases). The V end lost 4 bases, the J end lost 2 bases, and 16 bases lay between the germline ends. The CDR3 is 17 amino acids. CDR1 is SGHDT, CDR2 YYEEEE, per germline. The DNA of the CDR3 is TGTGCCAGCAGCGTGCATCTAGGGGATCCCTATAATTCACCCCTCCACTTT. Translation: CASSVHLGDPYNSPLHF.

This clone was recorded a few times. This chain joins TRBV7-9 and TRBJ2-2; D possibly corresponds to TRBD1 (6 bases). Germline V gives CDR1 SEHNR, CDR2 FQNEAQ (reference sequence). The CDR3 sequence is 15 residues long. Trimming removed 1 base from V and 4 bases from J, with 10 bases in between. CDR3 bases: TGTGCCAGCAGCTTAGGCAGGGGTATCACCGGGGAGCTGTTTTTT. Protein product: CASSLGRGITGELFF.

This clone appeared a single time. The chain combines TRBV2 with TRBJ1-5, with D perhaps TRBD1 (6 bases). CDR3 length: 14 residues. Germline V gives CDR1 SNHLY, CDR2 FYNNEI. Trimming shortened V by 4 bases and J by 8 bases, and 15 bases separated the two germline ends. The CDR3 coding sequence is TGTGCCAGCAGTGTAAGCAGGGGTGGGGAGCCCCAGCATTTT. It is translated as CASSVSRGGEPQHF.

This rearrangement joins TRBV7-9 to TRBJ2-7; possible D gene TRBD1, 5 bases. The CDR3 spans 16 residues. Germline V gene data show CDR1 as SEHNR and CDR2 as FQNEAQ (reference sequence). Trimming pared 1 base from V and 1 base from J, leaving 14 bases between. CDR3 nucleotides: TGTGCCAGCAGCTTAGACTGGCAGGGTGTTTCCTACGAGCAGTACTTC. It is translated as CASSLDWQGVSYEQYF.

This clone was seen just once. The V and J genes are TRBV6-5 and TRBJ1-1; the D is unclear. The CDR3 is 12 amino acids. Trimming shortened V by 5 bases and J by 5 bases, and 9 bases separated the two germline ends. From germline, CDR1 is MNHEY and CDR2 SVGAGI. The CDR3 loop reads CASSPSGTEAFF. CDR3 coding DNA: TGTGCCAGCAGTCCTAGTGGGACTGAAGCTTTCTTT.

This clone was counted a few times. The gene calls are TRBV28 and TRBJ2-2, with unresolved D. CDR3 length equals 13 residues. Germline-derived CDR1 and CDR2 are MDHEN and SYDVKM. The V end lost 5 bases, the J end lost 4 bases, and 8 bases lay between the germline ends. CDR3 sequence (DNA): TGTGCCAGCAGTACCCCAGCCACCGGGGAGCTGTTTTTT. Translated, it gives CASSTPATGELFF.

The rearrangement uses TRBV5-4 and TRBJ2-5, with D maybe TRBD1 (7 bases). The CDR3 runs to 17 residues. Trimming removed 10 bases from V and 7 bases from J, with 32 bases in between. From germline, CDR1 is SGHNT and CDR2 YYREEE (reference sequence). CDR3 amino acids: CAWYSTGKDSGRGTQYF. In DNA form, the CDR3 reads TGTGCCTGGTACTCGACAGGGAAGGATAGCGGTCGTGGGACCCAGTACTTC.

This clone was picked up one time. This rearrangement joins TRBV5-1 to TRBJ2-5; TRBD2 matches at 8 bases. CDR1 is SGHRS, CDR2 YFSETQ, per germline. The CDR3 spans 19 residues. The J segment lost 1 base and the V segment lost 3 bases, leaving 17 bases of the junction unmatched. CDR3 nucleotide sequence: TGCGCCAGCAGCTCCCGGGGGGGGGCCTGGACAAAAGCCCAAGAGACCCAGTACTTC. Its protein is CASSSRGGAWTKAQETQYF.

This sequence joins TRBV7-9 and TRBJ1-6; D is uncertain. The CDR3 covers 13 residues. CDR1 SEHNR and CDR2 FQNEAQ come from the germline V gene (reference sequence). Trimming cost V 1 base and J 7 bases, with 5 bases left between them. Written as DNA, the CDR3 is TGTGCCAGCAGCTTAGGTGTCAATTCACCCCTCCACTTT. Its translation is CASSLGVNSPLHF.

This chain connects TRBV5-5 to TRBJ1-2; the D is unclear. Germline lookup yields CDR1 SGHKS and CDR2 YYEKEE (reference sequence). Trimming removed 6 bases at V and 6 bases at J, with 15 bases between. The CDR3 spans 13 residues. CDR3 in amino acids: CASTVGSSDGYTF. DNA for the CDR3: TGTGCCAGCACCGTGGGTAGCTCGGATGGCTACACCTTC.

The V and J genes are TRBV7-8 and TRBJ1-1; D might be TRBD1 (5 bases). The CDR3 totals 12 residues. Trimming stripped 5 bases from V and 6 bases from J, with 10 bases between. CDR1 is SGHVS and CDR2 is FQNEAQ in the germline V gene. CDR3 DNA: TGTGCCAGCAGCGGGGCTGGCTCTGAAGCTTTCTTT. Protein product: CASSGAGSEAFF. The entire variable domain, with the rest obtained from reference TRBV7-8 and TRBJ1-1, is as follows: GAGVSQSPRYKVAKRGQDVALRCDPISGHVSLFWYQQALGQGPEFLTYFQNEAQLDKSGLPSDRFFAERPEGSVSTLKIQRTQQEDSAVYLCASSGAGSEAFFGQGTRLTVV.

This clone has just one count. The V call is TRBV6-1, the J call TRBJ1-2; no clear D gene. The V gene's germline CDR1 is MNHNS and CDR2 SASEGT. V lost 2 bases to trimming and J lost 2 bases, with 21 bases between them. This CDR3 has 18 residues. The CDR3 loop reads CASSEPFSGGILNYGYTF. CDR3 DNA sequence: TGTGCCAGCAGTGAACCCTTCTCCGGCGGGATTCTGAACTATGGCTACACCTTC.

In this sample, this clone turned up a few times. The chain carries TRBV6-4 and TRBJ2-3; D is unclear. CDR1 MRHNA and CDR2 SNTAGT come from the germline V gene. The CDR3 has 17 amino acids. Trimming shortened V by 2 bases and J by 0 bases, and 15 bases separated the two germline ends. The CDR3 loop is CASSDPGRAPSTDTQYF. The CDR3 DNA sequence: TGTGCCAGCAGTGACCCTGGAAGAGCCCCTAGCACAGATACGCAGTATTTT.